Shown below are 3 T cell receptor beta chains from a single sample sequenced in a study of blood T cell repertoires in COVID-19. Repertoires were generated with immunoSEQ multiplex PCR, while TCRdb's copy carries only in-frame clones and drops some. The sample shows around 470,000 clones, approximately 92% of them seen only once. The specimen was peripheral blood. These receptors were collected from a man aged 18 to 35 with COVID-19, enrolled during active disease.

The chain carries TRBV24-1 and TRBJ2-1; 9 bases are shared with TRBD1. CDR1 and CDR2 (germline): KGHDR, SFDVKD. This CDR3 contains 15 residues. J gave up 8 bases and V 7 bases, and 11 bases lay outside the gene matches. In DNA, the CDR3 is TGTGCCACCAGCGGGATACAGGGGGCGTGGGATGAGCAGTTCTTC. Its translation: CATSGIQGAWDEQFF.

This chain links TRBV3-1 (or the pseudogene TRBV3-2) with TRBJ2-1; D might be TRBD2 (6 bases). With 1 base removed from V and 9 bases from J, the gap between germline ends came to 13 bases. The CDR3 spans 14 residues. Germline assignment: CDR1 LGHDT and CDR2 YNNKEL (reference sequence). CDR3 in amino acids: CASSQGPPGVEQFF. The DNA of the CDR3 is TGTGCCAGCAGCCAAGGACCCCCGGGAGTTGAGCAGTTCTTC.

The genes are TRBV27 and TRBJ1-6; TRBD1 might be the D (6 bases). The CDR3 has 14 amino acids. The germline V gene has CDR1 MNHEY and CDR2 SMNVEV (reference sequence). V dropped 4 bases and J dropped 7 bases, with 11 bases sitting between them. This chain's CDR3 is CASSYDRFNSPLHF. The DNA for the CDR3 is TGTGCCAGCAGTTATGACAGGTTCAATTCACCCCTCCACTTT.